Below, one T cell receptor beta chain is given with its context. The antigen remains undetermined. This specimen belongs to a study of shared clonotypes between healthy human individuals. About the study: Per donor, three plates held CD4 naive cells, three held CD4 memory, two held CD8 naive and one held CD8 memory.

Findings and caveats of the study: In general, naive subsets displayed greater estimated richness than memory subsets did.

Data came from immunoSEQ multiplex PCR; TCRdb stores just in-frame clones and leaves some out. This sample has 1.5 million to 1.9 million clones, with nearly 99% found just once. CDR1 is MNHEY and CDR2 is SVGAGI in the germline V gene. This CDR3 has 16 residues. The V and J ends lost 2 bases and 2 bases respectively, with 13 bases between them. The gene calls are TRBV6-5 and TRBJ2-1; TRBD2 might be the D (6 bases). Specimen: naive CD4+ T cells sorted from blood. Subset denoted: CD45RA+ positively selected. The sequence came from a man aged 30-40 years in good health. The CDR3 reads CASSYPRTNPYNEQFF. CDR3 nucleotide sequence: TGTGCCAGCAGTTACCCGAGGACTAACCCCTACAATGAGCAGTTCTTC.